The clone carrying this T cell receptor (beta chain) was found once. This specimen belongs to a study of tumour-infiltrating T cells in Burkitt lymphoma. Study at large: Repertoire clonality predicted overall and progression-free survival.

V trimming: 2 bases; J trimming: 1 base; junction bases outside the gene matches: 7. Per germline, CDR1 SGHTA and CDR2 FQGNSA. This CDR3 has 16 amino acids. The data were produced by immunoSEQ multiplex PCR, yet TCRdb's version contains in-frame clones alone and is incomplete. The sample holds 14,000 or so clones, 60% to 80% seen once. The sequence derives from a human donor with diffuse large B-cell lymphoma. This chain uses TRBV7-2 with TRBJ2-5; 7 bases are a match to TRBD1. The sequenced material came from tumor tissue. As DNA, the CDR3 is TGTGCCAGCAGCTTAAGCTCACAGGGGCTCCAAGAGACCCAGTACTTC. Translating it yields CASSLSSQGLQETQYF.